This T cell receptor (beta chain) was captured by sequencing in a study of metastatic and nonmetastatic thyroid tumors. Looking at the study overall: Repertoires from malignant and benign thyroid patients were compared across blood and tumor or nodule tissue.

All patients were treatment-naive before thyroid surgery. CDR1 and CDR2 from the germline V gene are MGHDK and SYGVNS. The CDR3 sequence is 15 residues long. The V and J ends lost 5 bases and 2 bases respectively, with 15 bases between them. Original analysis: Building a distant-metastasis classifier for papillary thyroid cancer drew on CDR3 differences across clinicopathological groups. TCRdb re-called clones via MiXCR from the PCR reads. These V and J calls derive from TCRdb rather than the authors' analysis. The sample holds approximately 30,000 clones, 25% to 35% seen once. Study findings and constraints: As reported, TCR beta diversity in blood and tumor was significantly higher in malignant thyroid tumors than in benign nodules.

A word on this clone: Its antigen is unknown.

The chain carries TRBV25-1 and TRBJ2-5; maybe TRBD2 (6 bases). This receptor was obtained from a female donor with papillary thyroid cancer or a benign thyroid nodule (not recorded which). Some clones in this sample may be carry-over from other donors' samples. Sequencing was performed on blood. Here the CDR3 reads CASSTPSGLQETQYF. In nucleotides, the CDR3 is TGTGCCAGCAGTACCCCCAGCGGACTACAAGAGACCCAGTACTTC. Together with reference TRBV25-1 and TRBJ2-5, the CDR3 gives the full variable domain: EADIYQTPRYLVIGTGKKITLECSQTMGHDKMYWYQQDPGMELHLIHYSYGVNSTEKGDLSSESTVSRIRTEHFPLTLESARPSHTSQYLCASSTPSGLQETQYFGPGTRLLVL.